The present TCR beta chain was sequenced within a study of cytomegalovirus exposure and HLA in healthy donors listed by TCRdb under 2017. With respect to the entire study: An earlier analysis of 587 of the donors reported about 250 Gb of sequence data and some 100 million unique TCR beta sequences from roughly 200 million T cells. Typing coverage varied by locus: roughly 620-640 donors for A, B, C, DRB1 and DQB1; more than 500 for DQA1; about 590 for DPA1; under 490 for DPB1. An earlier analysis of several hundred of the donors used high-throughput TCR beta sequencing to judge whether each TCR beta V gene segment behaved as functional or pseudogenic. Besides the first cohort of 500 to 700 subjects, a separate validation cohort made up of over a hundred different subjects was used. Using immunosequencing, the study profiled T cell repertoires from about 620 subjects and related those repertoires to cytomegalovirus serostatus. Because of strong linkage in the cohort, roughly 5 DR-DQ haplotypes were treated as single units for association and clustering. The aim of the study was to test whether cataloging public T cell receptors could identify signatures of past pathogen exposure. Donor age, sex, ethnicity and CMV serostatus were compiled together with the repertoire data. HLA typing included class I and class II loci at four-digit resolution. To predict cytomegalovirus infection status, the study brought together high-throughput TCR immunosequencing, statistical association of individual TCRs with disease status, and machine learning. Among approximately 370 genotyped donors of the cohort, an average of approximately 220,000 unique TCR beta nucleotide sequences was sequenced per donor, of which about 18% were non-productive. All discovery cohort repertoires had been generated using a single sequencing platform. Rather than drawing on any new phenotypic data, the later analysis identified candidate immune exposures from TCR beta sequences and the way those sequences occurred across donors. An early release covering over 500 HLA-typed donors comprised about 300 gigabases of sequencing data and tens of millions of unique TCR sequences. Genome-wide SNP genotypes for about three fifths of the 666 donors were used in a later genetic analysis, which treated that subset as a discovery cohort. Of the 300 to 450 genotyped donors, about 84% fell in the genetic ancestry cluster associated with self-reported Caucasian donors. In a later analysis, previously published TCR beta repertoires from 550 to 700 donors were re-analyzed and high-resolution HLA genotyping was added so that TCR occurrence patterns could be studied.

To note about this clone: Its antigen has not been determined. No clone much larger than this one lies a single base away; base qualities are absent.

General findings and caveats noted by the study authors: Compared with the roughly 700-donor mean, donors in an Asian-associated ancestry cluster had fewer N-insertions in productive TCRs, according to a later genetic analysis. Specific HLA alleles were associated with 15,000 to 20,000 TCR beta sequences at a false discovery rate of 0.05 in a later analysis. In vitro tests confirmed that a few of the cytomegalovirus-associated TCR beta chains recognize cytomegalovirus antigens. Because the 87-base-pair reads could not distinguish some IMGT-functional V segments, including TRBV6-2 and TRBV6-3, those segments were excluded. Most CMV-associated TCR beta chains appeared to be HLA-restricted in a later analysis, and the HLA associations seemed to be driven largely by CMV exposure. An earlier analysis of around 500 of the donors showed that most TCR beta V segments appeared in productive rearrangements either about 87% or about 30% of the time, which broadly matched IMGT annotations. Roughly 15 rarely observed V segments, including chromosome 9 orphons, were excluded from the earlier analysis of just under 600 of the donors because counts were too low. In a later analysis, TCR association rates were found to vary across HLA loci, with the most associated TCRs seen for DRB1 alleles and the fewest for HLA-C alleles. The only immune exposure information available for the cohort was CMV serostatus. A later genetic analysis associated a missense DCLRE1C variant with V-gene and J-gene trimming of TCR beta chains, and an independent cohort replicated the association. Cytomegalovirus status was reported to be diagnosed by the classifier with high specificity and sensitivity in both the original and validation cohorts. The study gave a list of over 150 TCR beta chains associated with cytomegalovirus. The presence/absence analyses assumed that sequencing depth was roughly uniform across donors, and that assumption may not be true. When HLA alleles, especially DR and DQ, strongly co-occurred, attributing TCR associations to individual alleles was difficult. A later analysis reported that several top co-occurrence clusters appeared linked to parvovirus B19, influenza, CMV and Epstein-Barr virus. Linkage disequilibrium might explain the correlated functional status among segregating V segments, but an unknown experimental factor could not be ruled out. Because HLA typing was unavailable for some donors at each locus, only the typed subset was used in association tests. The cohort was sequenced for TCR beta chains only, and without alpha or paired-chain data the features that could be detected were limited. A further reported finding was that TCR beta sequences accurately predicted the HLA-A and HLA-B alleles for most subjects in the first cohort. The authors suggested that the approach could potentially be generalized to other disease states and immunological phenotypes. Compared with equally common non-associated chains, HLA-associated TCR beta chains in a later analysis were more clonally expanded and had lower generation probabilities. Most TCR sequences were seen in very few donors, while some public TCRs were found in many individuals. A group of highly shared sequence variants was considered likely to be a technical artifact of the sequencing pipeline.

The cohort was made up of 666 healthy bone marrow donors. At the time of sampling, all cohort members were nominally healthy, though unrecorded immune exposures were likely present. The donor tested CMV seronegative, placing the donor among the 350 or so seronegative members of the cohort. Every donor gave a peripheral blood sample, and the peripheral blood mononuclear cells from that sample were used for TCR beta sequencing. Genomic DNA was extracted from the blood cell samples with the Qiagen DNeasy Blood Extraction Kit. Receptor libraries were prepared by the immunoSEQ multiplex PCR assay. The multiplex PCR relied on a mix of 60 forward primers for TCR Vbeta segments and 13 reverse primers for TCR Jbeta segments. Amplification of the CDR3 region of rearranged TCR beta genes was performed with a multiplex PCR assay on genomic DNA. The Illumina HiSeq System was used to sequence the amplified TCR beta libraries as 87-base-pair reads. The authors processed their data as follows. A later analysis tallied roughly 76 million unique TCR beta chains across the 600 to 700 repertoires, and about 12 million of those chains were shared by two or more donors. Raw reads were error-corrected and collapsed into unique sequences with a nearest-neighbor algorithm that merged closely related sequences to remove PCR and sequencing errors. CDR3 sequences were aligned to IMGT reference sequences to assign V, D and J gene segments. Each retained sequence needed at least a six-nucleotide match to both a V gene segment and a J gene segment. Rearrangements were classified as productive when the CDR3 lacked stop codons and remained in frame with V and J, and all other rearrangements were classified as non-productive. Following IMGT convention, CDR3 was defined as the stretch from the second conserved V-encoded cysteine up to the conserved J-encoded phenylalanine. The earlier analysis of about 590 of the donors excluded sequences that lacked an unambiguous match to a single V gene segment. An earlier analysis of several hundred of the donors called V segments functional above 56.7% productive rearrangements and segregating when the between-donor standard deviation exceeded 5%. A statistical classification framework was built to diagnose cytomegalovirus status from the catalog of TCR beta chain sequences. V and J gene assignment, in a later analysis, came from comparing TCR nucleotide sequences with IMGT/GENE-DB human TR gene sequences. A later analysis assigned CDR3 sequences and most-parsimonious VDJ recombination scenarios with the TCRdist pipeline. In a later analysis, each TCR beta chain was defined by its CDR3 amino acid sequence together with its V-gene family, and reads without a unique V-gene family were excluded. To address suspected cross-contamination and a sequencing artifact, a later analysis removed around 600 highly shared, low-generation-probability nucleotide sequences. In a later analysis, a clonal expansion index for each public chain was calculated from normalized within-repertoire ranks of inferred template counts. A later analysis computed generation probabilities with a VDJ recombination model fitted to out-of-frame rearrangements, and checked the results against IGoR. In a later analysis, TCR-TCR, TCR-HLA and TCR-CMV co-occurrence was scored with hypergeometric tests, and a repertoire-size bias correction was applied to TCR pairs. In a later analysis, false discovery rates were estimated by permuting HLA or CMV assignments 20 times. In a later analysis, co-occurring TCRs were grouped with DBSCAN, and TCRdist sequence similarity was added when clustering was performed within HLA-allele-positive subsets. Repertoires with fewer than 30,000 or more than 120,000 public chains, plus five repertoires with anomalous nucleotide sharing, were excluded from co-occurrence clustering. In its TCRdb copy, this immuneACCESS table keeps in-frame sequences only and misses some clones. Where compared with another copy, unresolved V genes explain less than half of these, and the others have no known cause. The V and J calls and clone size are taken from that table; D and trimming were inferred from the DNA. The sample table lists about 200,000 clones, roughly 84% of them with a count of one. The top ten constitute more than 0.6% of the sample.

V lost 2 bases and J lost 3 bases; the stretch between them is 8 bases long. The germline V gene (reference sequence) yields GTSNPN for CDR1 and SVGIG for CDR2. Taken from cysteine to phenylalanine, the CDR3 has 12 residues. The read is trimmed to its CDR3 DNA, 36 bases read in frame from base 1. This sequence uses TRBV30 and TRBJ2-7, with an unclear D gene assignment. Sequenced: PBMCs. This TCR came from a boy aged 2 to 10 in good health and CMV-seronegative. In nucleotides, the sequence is TGTGCCTGGAGTATGGCATACTACGAGCAGTACTTC. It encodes CAWSMAYYEQYF.